Following are 26 T cell receptor beta chains from one sample sequenced in a study of blood T cell repertoires in COVID-19. This table comes from immunoSEQ multiplex PCR, and its TCRdb copy is limited to in-frame clones, with some not included. The sample shows about 270,000 clones, about 90% of them seen only once. Sequenced sample: peripheral blood. The receptor set was obtained from a young adult with COVID-19, enrolled during active disease.

The chain uses TRBV2 and TRBJ2-7; 7 bases fit TRBD2. This CDR3 has 13 amino acids. Germline loops: CDR1 SNHLY, CDR2 FYNNEI. With V trimmed by 2 bases and J by 4 bases, 2 bases remained unmatched. The CDR3, as DNA: TGTGCCAGCAGTGAACTAGCGGATTACGAGCAGTACTTC. As protein: CASSELADYEQYF.

J is TRBJ1-5 and V is TRBV19, with D possibly matching TRBD1 (6 bases). Deletions cut 2 bases from V and 3 bases from J, with 17 bases between. This CDR3 has 17 residues. Looked up from germline, CDR1 is LNHDA and CDR2 is SQIVND (reference sequence). The DNA for the CDR3 is TGTGCCAGTAGTATACCCGACAGGCTGGTTGACAATCAGCCCCAGCATTTT. It is translated as CASSIPDRLVDNQPQHF.

The genes are TRBV7-9 and TRBJ1-2; D ambiguous. The CDR3 totals 14 residues. In germline, CDR1 is SEHNR, CDR2 FQNEAQ (reference sequence). V lost 1 base, J lost 3 bases, and 9 bases lay in between. For the CDR3, the DNA is TGTGCCAGCAGCTTAGTTGGGCAAGACTATGGCTACACCTTC. The encoded protein is CASSLVGQDYGYTF.

The chain has TRBV6-1 and TRBJ1-6, with a weak D call TRBD1 (5 bases). There are 16 residues in the CDR3. V dropped 0 bases and J dropped 4 bases, with 10 bases sitting between them. CDR1 and CDR2 from the germline V gene are MNHNS and SASEGT. The chain's CDR3 is CASSEARTIYNSPLHF. The DNA for the CDR3 is TGTGCCAGCAGTGAAGCGAGGACAATTTATAATTCACCCCTCCACTTT.

The chain joins TRBV20-1 to TRBJ2-7; 9 bases fit TRBD2. V dropped 3 bases and J dropped 0; count of bases not matched to a gene: 15. CDR1 and CDR2 (germline): DFQATT, SNEGSKA (reference sequence). The CDR3 is 18 residues long. CDR3 coding DNA: TGCAGTGCTAGTCAAAGGACTAGCGTATCCCCTAGCTCCTACGAGCAGTACTTC. It yields the protein CSASQRTSVSPSSYEQYF.

The chain uses TRBV5-6 and TRBJ1-1; perhaps TRBD1 as D (6 bases). CDR1 is SGHDT and CDR2 is YYEEEE in the germline V gene. The CDR3 contains 15 residues. The ends were cut back, 2 bases at V and 1 base at J, with 12 bases in the middle. This CDR3 reads CASSFGGGANTEAFF. The DNA of the CDR3 is TGTGCCAGCAGCTTCGGAGGGGGGGCGAACACTGAAGCTTTCTTT.

The CDR3 reads CASSLDRAFGYTF. CDR3 in DNA: TGTGCCAGCAGCTTGGACAGGGCCTTTGGCTACACCTTC. The chain has TRBV6-5 and TRBJ1-2; 8 bases match TRBD1. V trimming: 6 bases; J trimming: 7 bases; junction bases outside the gene matches: 7. CDR1 and CDR2 (germline): MNHEY, SVGAGI. There are 13 residues in the CDR3.

The V call is TRBV12-5, the J call TRBJ2-1; unclear D gene. Trimming took 0 bases from V and 2 from J, leaving 8 bases between them. The CDR3 is made up of 15 amino acids. CDR1 LGHNT and CDR2 FRNRAP come from the germline V gene. The chain's CDR3 is CASGLVSTTYNEQFF. In nucleotides, the CDR3 is TGTGCTAGTGGTTTGGTAAGCACCACCTACAATGAGCAGTTCTTC.

V is TRBV6-6 and J is TRBJ2-3; D is possibly TRBD2 (5 bases). The CDR3 consists of 12 residues. Per germline, CDR1 MNHNY and CDR2 SVGAGI (reference sequence). The V and J ends lost 6 bases and 13 bases respectively, with 17 bases between them. CDR3 in DNA: TGTGCCAGCAGCCCCACAGCGGTAACGGAGTATTTT. This sequence encodes CASSPTAVTEYF.

This rearrangement joins TRBV30 to TRBJ2-7; 9 positions agree with TRBD1. CDR1 GTSNPN and CDR2 SVGIG come from the germline V gene (reference sequence). Losses at the gene ends were 3 bases for V and 4 bases for J; bases not matched to a gene: 10. The CDR3 consists of 15 residues. CDR3 in amino acids: CAWREPGQGLYEQYF. In nucleotides, the CDR3 is TGTGCCTGGAGGGAACCGGGACAGGGCTTGTACGAGCAGTACTTC.

The chain joins TRBV7-9 to TRBJ2-7; possible D gene TRBD1, 6 bases. The CDR3 has 16 residues. V dropped 1 base and J dropped 2 bases, with 15 bases sitting between them. Per germline, CDR1 SEHNR and CDR2 FQNEAQ (reference sequence). Here the CDR3 DNA reads TGTGCCAGCAGCTTAGGAACCGGGGCAGGGGCCTACGAGCAGTACTTC. Its translation is CASSLGTGAGAYEQYF.

The chain combines TRBV2 with TRBJ1-4; possible D gene TRBD1, 6 bases. This CDR3 spans 13 amino acids. Germline CDR1 SNHLY, CDR2 FYNNEI. V was trimmed by 8 bases and J by 3 bases, leaving 10 bases between them. CDR3: CASGRGSNEKLFF. For the CDR3, the DNA is TGTGCCAGCGGCAGGGGCTCTAATGAAAAACTGTTTTTT.

The J gene is TRBJ2-1, the V gene TRBV28; D possibly corresponds to TRBD2 (6 bases). This CDR3 spans 23 amino acids. Trimming left V 6 bases short and J 2 bases short, with 38 bases between. Germline CDR1 and CDR2: MDHEN and SYDVKM. The CDR3 region is CASSSSGLSVPGTPGVPYNEQFF. The CDR3 DNA is TGTGCCAGCAGCTCTTCAGGTCTTTCTGTTCCGGGCACCCCGGGGGTCCCCTACAATGAGCAGTTCTTC.

As to this clone: At one end the junction does not follow the germline gene, possibly because of a read error. The V call is TRBV29-1, the J call TRBJ2-7; TRBD2 aligns across 7 bases. The CDR3 loop spans 13 amino acids. CDR1 SQVTM and CDR2 ANQGSEA come from the germline V gene. The CDR3 region has the DNA TGCAGCGTTGCCCGGGACTACGCCTACGGGCAGTACTTC. This codes for CSVARDYAYGQYF.

The V gene is TRBV24-1, the J gene TRBJ2-1, with D possibly matching TRBD1 (5 bases). This CDR3 region has 13 residues. Germline CDR1 reads KGHDR; CDR2 reads SFDVKD. V lost 6 bases to trimming and J lost 7 bases, with 12 bases between them. DNA of the CDR3: TGTGCCACCAGTCTTCCGAAGGGGAATGAGCAGTTCTTC. Its translation is CATSLPKGNEQFF.

J is TRBJ2-7 and V is TRBV5-1; 10 bases align to TRBD2. CDR1 is SGHRS, CDR2 YFSETQ, per germline. The trim removed 5 bases at V and 6 bases at J, leaving 20 bases unmatched. CDR3 length: 18 residues. CDR3 in DNA: TGCGCCAGCAGATTCCGGCTAGCGGGAGATTTCGGTCCGCCCGAGCAGTACTTC. Protein product: CASRFRLAGDFGPPEQYF.

This sequence joins TRBV10-3 and TRBJ2-7; 8 nucleotides align to TRBD2. In germline, CDR1 is ENHRY, CDR2 SYGVKD. V lost 6 bases and J lost 4; bases outside the gene matches: 8. There are 14 residues in the CDR3. CDR3 DNA sequence: TGTGCCATCAGGAGAGCGGGAGAAATGTACGAGCAGTACTTC. As protein: CAIRRAGEMYEQYF.

The genes are TRBV6-1 and TRBJ1-1, with 7 positions matching TRBD1. The CDR3 spans 17 residues. Germline values: CDR1 MNHNS, CDR2 SASEGT. Trimming removed 2 bases from V and 0 bases from J; junction bases left unmatched: 9. The CDR3 nucleotides are TGTGCCAGCAGTGAAAAAGGTAACAGGGGAATGAACACTGAAGCTTTCTTT. Protein product: CASSEKGNRGMNTEAFF.

V is TRBV18 and J is TRBJ2-7; possibly TRBD2 for D (5 bases). The CDR3 contains 14 residues. V lost 0 bases and J 2 bases, leaving 8 bases between the germline ends. Germline lookup yields CDR1 KGHSH and CDR2 LQKENI. The CDR3 DNA reads as TGTGCCAGCTCACCACCCGGGGTTGCCTACGAGCAGTACTTC. Its translation: CASSPPGVAYEQYF.

This chain uses TRBV7-8 with TRBJ2-7; tentative D call: TRBD2 (5 bases). This CDR3 has 15 residues. The germline CDR1 and CDR2 sequences are SGHVS and FQNEAQ. The V gene lost 2 bases and the J gene lost 3 bases, with 14 bases spanning the gap. CDR3 bases: TGTGCCAGCAGCTTAATATCGGGAAACCTCTACGAGCAGTACTTC. Protein: CASSLISGNLYEQYF.

This clone was detected once. This chain uses TRBV5-1 with TRBJ1-2; D may be TRBD1 (6 bases). The CDR3 is 14 amino acids. Deletions cut 7 bases from V and 0 bases from J, with 13 bases between. Germline V gene lookup returns CDR1 SGHRS and CDR2 YFSETQ. The chain's CDR3 is CASRGQSSNYGYTF. The CDR3 DNA sequence: TGCGCCAGCCGCGGACAGAGCTCTAACTATGGCTACACCTTC.

This chain uses TRBV29-1 with TRBJ1-2; D gene ambiguous. Trimming pared 3 bases from V and 8 bases from J, leaving 13 bases between. The CDR3 sequence is 12 residues long. Germline-derived CDR1 and CDR2 are SQVTM and ANQGSEA. Here the CDR3 reads CSVDTLLQGYTF. The CDR3 DNA reads as TGCAGCGTTGACACCCTCTTACAGGGCTACACCTTC. The full variable domain, with the rest looked up from reference TRBV29-1 and TRBJ1-2, is SAVISQKPSRDICQRGTSLTIQCQVDSQVTMMFWYRQQPGQSLTLIATANQGSEATYESGFVIDKFPISRPNLTFSTLTVSNMSPEDSSIYLCSVDTLLQGYTFGSGTRLTVV.

The chain links TRBV6-5 to TRBJ1-2, with D possibly TRBD1 on 6 matching bases. Germline values: CDR1 MNHEY, CDR2 SVGAGI. Trimming cost V 6 bases and J 7 bases, with 21 bases left between them. This CDR3 has 15 amino acids. CDR3 region: CASSPDTGIIFGYTF. In DNA, the CDR3 is TGTGCCAGCAGCCCCGATACAGGGATAATATTTGGCTACACCTTC.

The genes are TRBV12-3 or TRBV12-4 and TRBJ1-2; D might be TRBD1 (5 bases). Trimming removed 8 bases from V and 5 bases from J, with 12 bases in between. The CDR3 has 12 residues. CDR3 DNA sequence: TGTGCCAGCGACCAGGGAGGGTATGGCTACACCTTC. Its translation: CASDQGGYGYTF.

V is TRBV6-1 and J is TRBJ1-3, with no clear D. The CDR3 runs to 15 residues. Germline lookup yields CDR1 MNHNS and CDR2 SASEGT. Trimming stripped 1 base from V and 2 bases from J, with 9 bases between. The CDR3 nucleotides read TGTGCCAGCAGTGAAGGGCAGGCCCCTGGAAACACCATATATTTT. Residues: CASSEGQAPGNTIYF.

Note on this clone: Compared with germline, one end of the junction differs, possibly owing to a read error. This chain connects TRBV19 to TRBJ1-5; D gene ambiguous. Germline CDR1 is LNHDA and CDR2 is SQIVND (reference sequence). The CDR3 is made up of 9 amino acids. In nucleotides, the CDR3 is TGCGACATCCATCAGCCCCAGCATTTT. Amino acid sequence: CDIHQPQHF.